This passage covers 20 T cell receptor beta chains from one sample sequenced in a study of STAT5B mutations in CD4+ large granular lymphocyte leukemia. Some clones are missing from TCRdb's copy, which holds only in-frame ones; the method was immunoSEQ multiplex PCR. The sample lists about 24,000 clones, roughly 78% seen once, with 0.65% in the top ten. Sequencing input: CD4+ T cells from blood buffy coats. Receptors originate from a human donor in good health.

V usage is TRBV29-1 and J usage is TRBJ2-5; the D is unclear. Germline V gene lookup returns CDR1 SQVTM and CDR2 ANQGSEA. V was clipped by 7 bases and J by 4 bases, with 13 bases between them. The CDR3 length is 12 residues. The CDR3 loop is CSATPLGETQYF. Here the CDR3 DNA reads TGCAGCGCAACTCCTTTGGGAGAGACCCAGTACTTC.

This sequence joins TRBV4-1 and TRBJ2-1, with TRBD2 matching 13 bases. The CDR3 totals 19 residues. Germline lookup yields CDR1 MGHRA and CDR2 YSYEKL. Losses at the gene ends were 1 base for V and 4 bases for J; bases not matched to a gene: 10. The CDR3 sequence: CASSQVDLGLAGAYNEQFF. The DNA of the CDR3 is TGCGCCAGCAGCCAAGTGGATTTAGGACTAGCGGGAGCTTACAATGAGCAGTTCTTC.

This clone was seen once. J is TRBJ1-5 and V is TRBV19, with no clear D. V was pared by 5 bases and J by 1 base, with 9 bases between. Germline CDR1 LNHDA, CDR2 SQIVND (reference sequence). This CDR3 region has 14 residues. The CDR3 DNA follows: TGTGCCAGTAGTCCGTCGGACAGCAATCAGCCCCAGCATTTT. Translated, it gives CASSPSDSNQPQHF.

This rearrangement joins TRBV11-3 to TRBJ2-2, with D possibly being TRBD2 (6 bases). The CDR3 contains 15 residues. In germline, CDR1 is SGHNT, CDR2 YENEEA. V was pared by 3 bases and J by 6 bases, with 14 bases between. CDR3 in amino acids: CASSFSGSKAGELFF. The CDR3 DNA reads TGTGCCAGCAGCTTTTCCGGGAGCAAGGCCGGGGAGCTGTTTTTT.

This clone was counted a few times. The rearrangement joins TRBV11-2 to TRBJ1-3, with a possible D match to TRBD1 (5 bases). From germline, CDR1 is SGHAT and CDR2 FQNNGV. This CDR3 comprises 18 residues. The ends were cut back, 4 bases at V and 0 bases at J, with 19 bases in the middle. The CDR3 DNA sequence: TGTGCCAGCAGCTCCCCTCGAGGAGGGACGACCTCTGGAAACACCATATATTTT. Its translation: CASSSPRGGTTSGNTIYF.

This clone came up a few times. The genes are TRBV4-2 and TRBJ1-5; D gene unclear. This CDR3 has 15 amino acids. CDR1 is LGHNA and CDR2 is YNFKEQ in the germline V gene. Trimming pared 0 bases from V and 4 bases from J, leaving 10 bases between. CDR3 sequence: CASSQEGSQNQPQHF. The CDR3 nucleotides are TGTGCCAGCAGCCAAGAAGGCAGCCAGAATCAGCCCCAGCATTTT.

The chain employs TRBV7-8 and TRBJ2-1; 9 bases agree with TRBD2. Germline CDR1 reads SGHVS; CDR2 reads FQNEAQ. Germline trimming cut 4 bases from V and 8 bases from J; bases unmatched to any gene: 9. This CDR3 comprises 15 residues. CDR3 protein: CASSSLGRGGHEQFF. The CDR3 region has the DNA TGTGCCAGCAGCTCCCTGGGGCGGGGGGGGCATGAGCAGTTCTTC. The whole variable domain, remainder taken from reference TRBV7-8 and TRBJ2-1, is GAGVSQSPRYKVAKRGQDVALRCDPISGHVSLFWYQQALGQGPEFLTYFQNEAQLDKSGLPSDRFFAERPEGSVSTLKIQRTQQEDSAVYLCASSSLGRGGHEQFFGPGTRLTVL.

This chain links TRBV5-1 with TRBJ2-7, with D perhaps matching TRBD2 (6 bases). The CDR3 sequence is 13 residues long. V shed 2 bases and J shed 1 base, with 7 bases lying between them. CDR1 SGHRS and CDR2 YFSETQ come from the germline V gene. The CDR3 sequence: CASSFGGSYEQYF. The CDR3, as DNA: TGCGCCAGCAGCTTCGGGGGTTCCTACGAGCAGTACTTC.

This clone was counted a single time. The chain links TRBV28 to TRBJ2-3, with 9 bases fitting TRBD2. There are 16 residues in the CDR3. J lost 3 bases, V lost 2 bases, and 6 bases had no gene match. The germline CDR1 and CDR2 sequences are MDHEN and SYDVKM. The CDR3 bases are TGTGCCAGCAGTTTACACGGCGGGGGGGAAACAGATACGCAGTATTTT. It specifies CASSLHGGGETDTQYF.

The gene calls are TRBV18 and TRBJ2-7; a possible D gene is TRBD2 (7 bases). V lost 3 bases and J 2 bases, leaving 17 bases between the germline ends. In germline, CDR1 is KGHSH, CDR2 LQKENI. The CDR3 extends over 16 amino acids. CDR3 amino acids: CASSPPGGSLAYEQYF. The CDR3 DNA is TGTGCCAGCTCACCGCCGGGGGGCTCCCTCGCCTACGAGCAGTACTTC.

This chain uses TRBV6-1 with TRBJ2-7, with D possibly matching TRBD2 (6 bases). The CDR3 length is 11 residues. Between the trimmed V and J ends, which lost 8 bases and 3 bases, there was a span of 8 bases. Germline CDR1 and CDR2: MNHNS and SASEGT. As DNA, the CDR3 is TGTGCCAGCCGGGGGTACTACGAGCAGTACTTC. Translating it yields CASRGYYEQYF.

This chain links TRBV5-1 with TRBJ2-7, with D possibly TRBD1 on 6 matching bases. CDR3 length: 17 residues. V was clipped by 0 bases and J by 0 bases, with 16 bases between them. CDR1 and CDR2 (germline): SGHRS, YFSETQ. The CDR3 region is CASSLAPTGLGSYEQYF. DNA of the CDR3: TGCGCCAGCAGCTTGGCCCCTACAGGGTTGGGCTCCTACGAGCAGTACTTC.

This chain links TRBV28 with TRBJ1-5, with TRBD1 matching over 9 bases. The CDR3 runs 16 residues. Per germline, CDR1 MDHEN and CDR2 SYDVKM. V lost 7 bases, J lost 2 bases, and 9 bases stayed unmatched. The CDR3 reads CASKGQGIGGNQPQHF. The CDR3 DNA reads TGTGCCAGCAAGGGACAGGGAATCGGAGGCAATCAGCCCCAGCATTTT. The entire variable domain, with the rest obtained from reference TRBV28 and TRBJ1-5, is as follows: DVKVTQSSRYLVKRTGEKVFLECVQDMDHENMFWYRQDPGLGLRLIYFSYDVKMKEKGDIPEGYSVSREKKERFSLILESASTNQTSMYLCASKGQGIGGNQPQHFGDGTRLSIL.

A single count supports this clone. The gene calls are TRBV13 and TRBJ1-4; 7 bases line up with TRBD1. The CDR3 totals 14 residues. Germline V gene data show CDR1 as PRHDT and CDR2 as FYEKMQ (reference sequence). J gave up 8 bases and V 0 bases, and 3 bases lay outside the gene matches. The CDR3 DNA reads TGTGCCAGCAGCTTAGGGCGACAGGGAGAAAAACTGTTTTTT. The encoded protein is CASSLGRQGEKLFF.

The V call is TRBV11-2, the J call TRBJ2-1; TRBD2 might be the D (7 bases). The CDR3 is made up of 17 amino acids. V lost 5 bases and J lost 5, with 22 bases in between. Germline V gene data show CDR1 as SGHAT and CDR2 as FQNNGV. DNA for the CDR3: TGTGCCAGCAGCAAATCCCTCCCGGGGGGCGTGGACAATGAGCAGTTCTTC. This gives the protein CASSKSLPGGVDNEQFF.

The sample holds one count of this clone. V usage is TRBV11-3 and J usage is TRBJ2-5; 7 bases are shared with TRBD1. Matching the DNA end better, TRBJ2-7 makes the J call doubtful. This CDR3 has 16 amino acids. Germline V gene data show CDR1 as SGHNT and CDR2 as YENEEA. The CDR3 region is CASSSDRDVYSYEQYF. CDR3 sequence (DNA): TGTGCCAGCAGCTCAGACAGGGACGTCTATTCCTACGAGCAGTACTTC.

This chain joins TRBV28 and TRBJ1-5; 9 nucleotides match TRBD1. V was clipped by 6 bases and J by 9 bases; unmatched bases: 12. This CDR3 contains 15 residues. From germline, CDR1 is MDHEN and CDR2 SYDVKM. This CDR3 reads CASSSDRGVIGPQHF. In nucleotides, the CDR3 is TGTGCCAGCAGCTCTGACAGGGGGGTCATCGGGCCCCAGCATTTT. The whole variable domain, remainder taken from reference TRBV28 and TRBJ1-5, is DVKVTQSSRYLVKRTGEKVFLECVQDMDHENMFWYRQDPGLGLRLIYFSYDVKMKEKGDIPEGYSVSREKKERFSLILESASTNQTSMYLCASSSDRGVIGPQHFGDGTRLSIL.

This clone was counted a few times. The V call is TRBV5-6, the J call TRBJ2-3; D is ambiguous. CDR3 length: 11 amino acids. Trimming took 1 base from V and 3 from J, leaving 0 bases between them. Germline V lookup: CDR1 SGHDT, CDR2 YYEEEE. The CDR3 here is CASSLTDTQYF. The DNA for the CDR3 is TGTGCCAGCAGCTTGACAGATACGCAGTATTTT. Looking up the rest from reference TRBV5-6 and TRBJ2-3 gives the full variable domain: DAGVTQSPTHLIKTRGQQVTLRCSPKSGHDTVSWYQQALGQGPQFIFQYYEEEERQRGNFPDRFSGHQFPNYSSELNVNALLLGDSALYLCASSLTDTQYFGPGTRLTVL.

This sequence joins TRBV28 and TRBJ1-2; weak D call: TRBD1 (5 bases). V lost 3 bases, J lost 0 bases, and 11 bases lay in between. Looked up from germline, CDR1 is MDHEN and CDR2 is SYDVKM. This CDR3 spans 15 amino acids. CDR3 coding DNA: TGTGCCAGCAGTTTCCCTGACAGAGCTAACTATGGCTACACCTTC. Amino acids: CASSFPDRANYGYTF.

The genes are TRBV18 and TRBJ2-7, with 9 nucleotides matching TRBD1. The CDR3 consists of 17 residues. The V and J ends lost 3 bases and 7 bases, in that order; junction bases with no gene match: 16. Germline CDR1 and CDR2: KGHSH and LQKENI. CDR3: CASSPLGTGKGLGEQYF. In nucleotides, the CDR3 is TGTGCCAGCTCACCTCTAGGGACAGGGAAAGGGCTGGGTGAGCAGTACTTC.